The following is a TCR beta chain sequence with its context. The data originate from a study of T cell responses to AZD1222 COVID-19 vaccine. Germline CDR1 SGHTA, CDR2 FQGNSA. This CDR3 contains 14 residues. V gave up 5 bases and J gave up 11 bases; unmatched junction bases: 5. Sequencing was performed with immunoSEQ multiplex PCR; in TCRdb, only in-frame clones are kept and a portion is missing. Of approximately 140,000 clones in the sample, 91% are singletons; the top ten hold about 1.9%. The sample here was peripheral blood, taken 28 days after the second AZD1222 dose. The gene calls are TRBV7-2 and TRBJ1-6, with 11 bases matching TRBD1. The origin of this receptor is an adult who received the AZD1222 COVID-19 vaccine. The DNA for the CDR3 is TGTGCCAGCAGCCCGGGACAGGGGGATGCACCCCTCCACTTT. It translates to CASSPGQGDAPLHF.